The rows below give T cell receptor beta chains drawn from one sample of a study of T cells in Graves' hyperthyroidism and ophthalmopathy. TCRdb reprocessed the multiplex PCR reads with MiXCR, giving one entry per CDR3 protein. Of under 550,000 distinct CDR3 sequences in the sample, approximately 14% were seen once. Specimen: blood. All receptors derive from a woman in her late teens or twenties with Graves' hyperthyroidism. The CDR3 runs from the conserved cysteine through the conserved F or W. The D gene is left open where the match is weak. A row's size may be missing; if present it is once, few, many or a size class.

cdr3_nt	cdr3_aa	d_call	clone_size	v_call	j_call
TGTGCCAGCAGCCAAATAAGCGGGAGAGGTTCAGATACGCAGTATTTT	CASSQISGRGSDTQYF	TRBD2	many	TRBV3-1	TRBJ2-3
TGTGCCAGCAGTTACTCACCGGGACAGGAAAAACTGTTTTTT	CASSYSPGQEKLFF	TRBD1	few	TRBV6-2/TRBV6-3	TRBJ1-4
TGTGCCAGCAGTTTGGAGGGGGGACACCTCTATGGCTACACCTTC	CASSLEGGHLYGYTF	.	.	TRBV5-5	TRBJ1-2
TGTGCCAGCAGCCTCCGGACTAGCGGGAGCAGGGAGCAGTACTTC	CASSLRTSGSREQYF	TRBD2	many	TRBV6-1	TRBJ2-7
TGTGCCAGCAGTTTGACGGGGGATACCCTTCTCCACGAGCAGTACTTC	CASSLTGDTLLHEQYF	.	few	TRBV6-1	TRBJ2-7
TGTGCCAGCAGTTTAGGGCCGGACCGAGCTGACTACGAGCAGTACTTC	CASSLGPDRADYEQYF	.	many	TRBV12-3/TRBV12-4	TRBJ2-7
TGTGCCAGCAGTCCACAAATGAGCGGGATCAATGAGCAGTTCTTC	CASSPQMSGINEQFF	TRBD2	many	TRBV27	TRBJ2-1
TGTGCCAGCAGTTACTCGGTGGGACGGAACTACGAGCAGTACTTC	CASSYSVGRNYEQYF	.	many	TRBV6-5	TRBJ2-7
TGCAGTGCTAGAGTCGACAGGTCTCAGGAGCAGTACTTC	CSARVDRSQEQYF	.	many	TRBV20-1	TRBJ2-7
TGTGCCAGCAGTCCGTCGACTTCAAAAGGGGCTTACGAGCAGTACTTC	CASSPSTSKGAYEQYF	.	many	TRBV27	TRBJ2-7
TGCAGTGCTGGGTACAGGGGGCAAGAGACCCAGTACTTC	CSAGYRGQETQYF	TRBD1	many	TRBV20-1	TRBJ2-5
TGTGCCAGCAGCCGAAACCCCGGGACAGGGACCGATACGCAGTATTTT	CASSRNPGTGTDTQYF	TRBD1	many	TRBV3-1	TRBJ2-3
TGTGCCAGCAGTTTCCAGGGGGCGTCTGGCAATCAGCCCCAGCATTTT	CASSFQGASGNQPQHF	TRBD1	.	TRBV12-3/TRBV12-4	TRBJ1-5
TGTGCCAGCAGCTCCATCCGGGACGCACCCCGAAAGGACGAGCAGTACTTC	CASSSIRDAPRKDEQYF	.	many	TRBV28	TRBJ2-7
TGTGCCAGCAGCCCAGGACTAGCGGGTCGTCCAGAGACCCAGTACTTC	CASSPGLAGRPETQYF	TRBD2	many	TRBV7-9	TRBJ2-5
TGCAGCGTTGTTAGCAGACATAGCACAGATACGCAGTATTTT	CSVVSRHSTDTQYF	.	many	TRBV29-1	TRBJ2-3
TGTGCCAGCAGCTTAGATAGGGCTAGCGGGACAAACGAGCAGTACTTC	CASSLDRASGTNEQYF	TRBD2	many	TRBV7-2	TRBJ2-7
TGTGCCAGCAGTTTTCTGGGACAGGGTATGGCTGGCTACACCTTC	CASSFLGQGMAGYTF	TRBD1	.	TRBV27	TRBJ1-2
TGTGCCAGCAGTTACCCAGGGATTGGGACAGATACGCAGTATTTT	CASSYPGIGTDTQYF	.	few	TRBV6-2/TRBV6-3	TRBJ2-3
TGTGCCACCAGCAGAGTAGGATATGGCTACACCTTC	CATSRVGYGYTF	.	few	TRBV15	TRBJ1-2
TGCGCCAGCAGCTCCCTCTTAGCGGGAGGGCAAGAGACCCAGTACTTC	CASSSLLAGGQETQYF	TRBD2	.	TRBV5-1	TRBJ2-5
TGTGCCAGCAGCCTGAGCGCCTACGAGCAGTACTTC	CASSLSAYEQYF	.	many	TRBV2	TRBJ2-7
TGTGCCAGCAGGTCAACAGTGACTAGCACAGATACGCAGTATTTT	CASRSTVTSTDTQYF	.	many	TRBV7-9	TRBJ2-3
TGTGCCACCAGTGACGGTGGACAGGGTCAGGAGACCCAGTACTTC	CATSDGGQGQETQYF	TRBD1	many	TRBV24-1	TRBJ2-5
TGCAGTGCTAGGTACTGGGAGGGCCTATACAATGAGCAGTTCTTC	CSARYWEGLYNEQFF	TRBD2	many	TRBV20-1	TRBJ2-1
TGTGCCAGCAGTTGGGATCGACAGGGGCAAAATGAGCAGTTCTTC	CASSWDRQGQNEQFF	TRBD1	many	TRBV27	TRBJ2-1
TGCGCCAGCAGCTTGCTTAGCGGAGCAGATACGCAGTATTTT	CASSLLSGADTQYF	.	.	TRBV5-1	TRBJ2-3
TGTGCCAGCAGTGAACTAGCGGGAGGGGGGGGGGAGACCCAGTACTTC	CASSELAGGGGETQYF	TRBD2	.	TRBV6-1	TRBJ2-5
TGCACCAGCAGCTTGGACAGGGTCGGAAATGAGCAGTTCTTC	CTSSLDRVGNEQFF	TRBD1	.	TRBV5-1	TRBJ2-1
TGTGCCTGGAGACCCCACGCTGAGCAGTTCTTC	CAWRPHAEQFF	.	few	TRBV30	TRBJ2-1
TGTGCCAGCAGCCGCGGGGCCATGAGCTCCTACGAGCAGTACTTC	CASSRGAMSSYEQYF	.	few	TRBV3-1	TRBJ2-7
TGTGCCAGCAGAGTAACGGGGTACGAGCAGTACTTC	CASRVTGYEQYF	.	many	TRBV6-1	TRBJ2-7
TGTGCCAGCAGAGCTCAAGACGGACGCACAAACTATGGCTACACCTTC	CASRAQDGRTNYGYTF	.	.	TRBV9	TRBJ1-2